This T cell receptor beta chain emerged from a study of identical twins. Study observations and caveats: Reduced insertions were recorded for abundant cord blood beta clonotypes, with no such pattern in memory repertoires. Excess low generation probability was seen in twin-shared out-of-frame alpha sequences. For monozygotic twins, models underestimated out-of-frame TCR alpha sharing.

There are a few counts of this clonotype. Its cognate antigen is unknown. CDR1 is SGHDN, CDR2 FVKESK, per germline. The CDR3 length is 14 residues. Trimming shortened V by 4 bases and J by 7 bases, and 14 bases separated the two germline ends. TCRdb reprocessed the 5' RACE reads with MiXCR, giving one entry per CDR3 protein. The sample has 500,000 to 550,000 distinct CDR3 sequences, 22% seen once. This sample was shared with a second study, whose subject was T cells expressing NK-cell markers. From that second work: From sorted CD3+CD56+NKG2C+, CD3+CD56+NKG2C- and CD3+CD56-NKG2C+ T cells came the TCR beta repertoires.

The TCR comes from a woman aged 18-29 years in good health. The chain employs TRBV14 and TRBJ2-1, with a weak D call TRBD2 (6 bases). Input material: CD4+ T cells sorted from blood. CDR3 protein: CASSPSLRGNEQFF. The CDR3 coding sequence is TGTGCCAGCAGCCCAAGCCTGCGGGGAAATGAGCAGTTCTTC.